A selection of T cell receptor beta chains follows, all from one sample in a study of blood T cell repertoires in COVID-19. The table came from immunoSEQ multiplex PCR; TCRdb's copy has only in-frame clones and leaves some out. Here the sample spans about 360,000 clones, about 88% being singletons. The sample consisted of peripheral blood. These receptors were obtained from a woman aged 60-70 years with COVID-19, enrolled during active disease. CDR3s include the opening cysteine and the closing phenylalanine or tryptophan. Clone size is given for some rows only: seen once, a few or many times, or a class if the clone is expanded.

clone_size v_call cdr3_aa
. TRBV18 CASSPGQNQPQHF
. TRBV12-3/TRBV12-4 CASSYQEDQPQHF
. TRBV4-2 CASSPGPDTEAFF
. TRBV14 CASSQDRNTEAFF
many TRBV3-1/TRBV3-2 CASSPIASTWSFYGYTF
. TRBV19 CASSIEATSHSTDTQYF
. TRBV5-1 CASSYLSFGQGDEQYF
. TRBV5-1 CASSLGLAGGRGADTQYF
once TRBV27 CASSDFGGGKNHGYTF
. TRBV7-2 CASITSGGATDTQYF
few TRBV7-9 CASTTGGGSTGELFF
. TRBV13 CASSRTGNYEQYF
. TRBV14 CASSPSGRGDTEAFF
. TRBV11-3 CASTLYYEQYF
. TRBV7-2 CASSLRSTGSGYTF
. TRBV9 CASSVGTGHYGYTF
once TRBV5-1 CASSLRARDSIAYEQYF
. TRBV19 CASSIIGVRNTEAFF
. TRBV4-1 CASSHISTNPREQFF
few TRBV30 CAWTRRGGLGTEAFF
. TRBV29-1 CSVEDPSRLTQYF
. TRBV5-1 CASSLAGTGGEKLFF
. TRBV9 CASSVEPGENTEAFF
once TRBV7-8 CASRRTASGLDEQFF
. TRBV6-2/TRBV6-3 CASSYSHRAGEQFF
. TRBV5-1 CASSFQRGYTDTQYF
. TRBV5-1 CASSLGDRGYSGNTIYF
. TRBV7-8 CASSAGRQGAMQPQHF
. TRBV5-1 CASSAGQSNTEAFF
. TRBV9 CASSPLGSGGENEQYF
. TRBV3-1/TRBV3-2 CASSLSGQGREKLFF
. TRBV7-9 CASSSQKQGRRETQYF
. TRBV7-9 CASKAGTGELFF
. TRBV18 CASSPFGRGSEQYF
. TRBV4-1 CASSQVGLVGLETQYF
few TRBV13 CASSPRQGNTEAFF
. TRBV25-1 CASSEPGTGGHQPQHF
. TRBV6-5 CASKRGGPRDGYTF
. TRBV7-9 CASSSQGWRDTDTQYF
. TRBV9 CASSVGTSGGTSSYEQYF
. TRBV20-1 CSASGTSGGSPYEQYF
once TRBV5-1 CASTEEETQYF
. TRBV6-2/TRBV6-3 CASSPPEDTGWDTEAFF
. TRBV7-8 CASSALTGPYGYTF
. TRBV9 CASSPGLAGALRDTQYF
once TRBV18 CASSPPMANTEAFF
. TRBV12-3/TRBV12-4 CASNRGGPGELFF
. TRBV5-1 CASRPGTSGGASETQYF
. TRBV7-2 CASSSGQGYGYTF
. TRBV6-2/TRBV6-3 CASSYGGGAAETQYF
. TRBV24-1 CATRQGGVIRIPYEQYF
. TRBV2 CASRGQGGGTEAFF
few TRBV20-1 CSASAGAEQFF
. TRBV27 CASGSLGGGAPEQYF
. TRBV5-4 CASSYQGQRSPEAFF
. TRBV7-2 CASSAGQGYGYTF
. TRBV13 CASSARDYRNTEAFF
. TRBV30 CAGMEGGSLVAEAFF
. TRBV5-1 CASSLGGRNSNQPQHF